The rows below give T cell receptor beta chains drawn from one sample of a study of blood T cell repertoires in COVID-19. TCRdb keeps only in-frame clones here, not all; method: immunoSEQ multiplex PCR. The table lists roughly 260,000 clones, 86% of them singletons, with approximately 9.8% in the top ten. The sequenced sample was peripheral blood. Receptors were obtained from a man between 40 and 49 years old who had recovered from COVID-19. Both conserved end residues are part of each CDR3. Each record gives: J gene, clone size, V gene, D gene, CDR3 DNA, CDR3 protein. The D gene is left open where the match is weak. The listing skips clone size in some rows; elsewhere it reads once, few, many or a size class.

j_call: TRBJ1-6; clone_size: NA; v_call: TRBV10-2; d_call: TRBD1; cdr3_nt: TGCGCCAGCCAAGTAACGACAGGGGTGGGTAATTCACCCCTCCACTTT; cdr3_aa: CASQVTTGVGNSPLHF
j_call: TRBJ2-7; clone_size: NA; v_call: TRBV7-3; d_call: NA; cdr3_nt: TGTGCCAGCAGCCCGGCCAGCGAACCCTACGAGCAGTACTTC; cdr3_aa: CASSPASEPYEQYF
j_call: TRBJ2-7; clone_size: once; v_call: TRBV5-4; d_call: NA; cdr3_nt: TGTGCCAGCAGCCCCGGGGTTATGCGAAGTAACGAGCAGTACTTC; cdr3_aa: CASSPGVMRSNEQYF
j_call: TRBJ1-2; clone_size: NA; v_call: TRBV3-1/TRBV3-2; d_call: NA; cdr3_nt: TGTGCCAGCAGCCCCCGGGTCCCGCTACCTAGGCGCTATGGCTACACCTTC; cdr3_aa: CASSPRVPLPRRYGYTF
j_call: TRBJ2-7; clone_size: few; v_call: TRBV9; d_call: TRBD1; cdr3_nt: TGTGCCAGCAGCGCGCCGGGACAGGGACGCGAGCAGTACTTC; cdr3_aa: CASSAPGQGREQYF
j_call: TRBJ2-7; clone_size: NA; v_call: TRBV5-6; d_call: NA; cdr3_nt: TGTGCCAGCAGCCCTCGATACACCTACGAGCAGTACTTC; cdr3_aa: CASSPRYTYEQYF
j_call: TRBJ1-5; clone_size: NA; v_call: TRBV21-1; d_call: NA; cdr3_nt: TGTGCCAGCAGCCAAGTACGGGATAGCAATCAGCCCCAGCATTTT; cdr3_aa: CASSQVRDSNQPQHF
j_call: TRBJ1-2; clone_size: NA; v_call: TRBV19; d_call: TRBD1; cdr3_nt: TGTGCCGCCGTTGCCTGGGGACAGGGTATGGATGGCTACACCTTC; cdr3_aa: CAAVAWGQGMDGYTF
j_call: TRBJ1-5; clone_size: NA; v_call: TRBV12-3/TRBV12-4; d_call: NA; cdr3_nt: TGTGCCAGCAGCTATGGTAGCGATCAGCCCCAGCATTTT; cdr3_aa: CASSYGSDQPQHF
j_call: TRBJ1-1; clone_size: NA; v_call: TRBV7-9; d_call: TRBD1; cdr3_nt: TGTGCCAGCAGCTCGGGACAGGGGCGAAACACTGAAGCTTTCTTT; cdr3_aa: CASSSGQGRNTEAFF
j_call: TRBJ1-1; clone_size: NA; v_call: TRBV4-1; d_call: NA; cdr3_nt: TGCGCCAGCAGCCAAGGAGGGCATGCTTTCTTT; cdr3_aa: CASSQGGHAFF
j_call: TRBJ1-6; clone_size: NA; v_call: TRBV6-5; d_call: NA; cdr3_nt: TGTGCCAGCAGTTATCGGGGAAGCTCCTATAATTCACCCCTCCACTTT; cdr3_aa: CASSYRGSSYNSPLHF
j_call: TRBJ1-1; clone_size: once; v_call: TRBV4-3; d_call: NA; cdr3_nt: TGCGCCAGCAGCCAAGGTAGCAAAGACTACACTGAAGCTTTCTTT; cdr3_aa: CASSQGSKDYTEAFF
j_call: TRBJ2-7; clone_size: NA; v_call: TRBV5-6; d_call: NA; cdr3_nt: TGTGCCAGCGCTAGTTTGTTTGCGGGAAGGTACGAGCAGTACTTC; cdr3_aa: CASASLFAGRYEQYF
j_call: TRBJ1-1; clone_size: NA; v_call: TRBV7-6; d_call: NA; cdr3_nt: TGTGCCAGCAGCAAAAACCCGACAGGGAACACTGAAGCTTTCTTT; cdr3_aa: CASSKNPTGNTEAFF
j_call: TRBJ1-2; clone_size: NA; v_call: TRBV7-8; d_call: NA; cdr3_nt: TGTGCCAGCAGACCTCTAACCCCCGACTATGGCTACACCTTC; cdr3_aa: CASRPLTPDYGYTF
j_call: TRBJ2-3; clone_size: NA; v_call: TRBV12-3/TRBV12-4; d_call: NA; cdr3_nt: TGTGCCAGCAGTAGGGACTCGGATACGCAGTATTTT; cdr3_aa: CASSRDSDTQYF
j_call: TRBJ2-3; clone_size: once; v_call: TRBV12-2; d_call: NA; cdr3_nt: TGTGCAATTGTAGCTTTTACGCAGTATTTT; cdr3_aa: CAIVAFTQYF
j_call: TRBJ2-2; clone_size: NA; v_call: TRBV10-3; d_call: NA; cdr3_nt: TGTGCCATCACCAAAGAGGGCACCGGGGAGCTGTTTTTT; cdr3_aa: CAITKEGTGELFF
j_call: TRBJ2-3; clone_size: NA; v_call: TRBV9; d_call: NA; cdr3_nt: TGTGCCAGCAGCGCCGACCCCGTGAGGGATACGCAGTATTTT; cdr3_aa: CASSADPVRDTQYF
j_call: TRBJ2-7; clone_size: NA; v_call: TRBV5-5; d_call: TRBD2; cdr3_nt: TGTGCCAGCAGCTCAAGACCGGGACTAGCGGACTCCTACGAGCAGTACTTC; cdr3_aa: CASSSRPGLADSYEQYF
j_call: TRBJ2-1; clone_size: once; v_call: TRBV15; d_call: NA; cdr3_nt: TGTGCCACCAGCAGGGGGAGGAGGAGCTCCTACAATGAGCAGTTCTTC; cdr3_aa: CATSRGRRSSYNEQFF
j_call: TRBJ1-5; clone_size: NA; v_call: TRBV2; d_call: NA; cdr3_nt: TGTGCCAGCAGTGTTTCATCAGGGCAAGGTCAGCCCCAGCATTTT; cdr3_aa: CASSVSSGQGQPQHF
j_call: TRBJ2-3; clone_size: NA; v_call: TRBV2; d_call: NA; cdr3_nt: TGTGCCAGCCGGACGGCGCGGGCTACCACAGATACGCAGTATTTT; cdr3_aa: CASRTARATTDTQYF
j_call: TRBJ2-7; clone_size: NA; v_call: TRBV2; d_call: TRBD2; cdr3_nt: TGTGCCAGCAAGTGGCGCGGGGGGGCCTACGAGCAGTACTTC; cdr3_aa: CASKWRGGAYEQYF
j_call: TRBJ1-1; clone_size: NA; v_call: TRBV7-2; d_call: NA; cdr3_nt: TGTGCCAGCAGACAAGGGGGTGAAGCTTTCTTT; cdr3_aa: CASRQGGEAFF
j_call: TRBJ1-6; clone_size: NA; v_call: TRBV7-9; d_call: NA; cdr3_nt: TGTGCCAGCAGCCTGAGTCCTTCTGGTTCACCCCTCCACTTT; cdr3_aa: CASSLSPSGSPLHF
j_call: TRBJ2-2; clone_size: few; v_call: TRBV7-7; d_call: NA; cdr3_nt: TGTGCCAGCAGCTTAGGCCAGGGGAACACCGGGGAGCTGTTTTTT; cdr3_aa: CASSLGQGNTGELFF
j_call: TRBJ2-2; clone_size: NA; v_call: TRBV7-6; d_call: NA; cdr3_nt: TGTGCCAGCAGCTCAACCCGACAGATTACATCGAACACCGGGGAGCTGTTTTTT; cdr3_aa: CASSSTRQITSNTGELFF
j_call: TRBJ2-2; clone_size: few; v_call: TRBV6-2/TRBV6-3; d_call: NA; cdr3_nt: TGTGCCAGCAGTTACAATCCGCCGCGGGCCGGGGAGCTGTTTTTT; cdr3_aa: CASSYNPPRAGELFF
j_call: TRBJ2-1; clone_size: few; v_call: TRBV2; d_call: TRBD2; cdr3_nt: TGTGCCAGCAGGGCATTAGCGGGAGGGGGGACGAATGAGCAGTTCTTC; cdr3_aa: CASRALAGGGTNEQFF
j_call: TRBJ1-1; clone_size: NA; v_call: TRBV5-1; d_call: NA; cdr3_nt: TGCGCCAGCAGCTTGCTAGTGAACACTGAAGCTTTCTTT; cdr3_aa: CASSLLVNTEAFF
j_call: TRBJ1-2; clone_size: NA; v_call: TRBV12-3/TRBV12-4; d_call: NA; cdr3_nt: TGTGCCAGCAGTTTGAGGGTAGTCAATGGCTACACCTTC; cdr3_aa: CASSLRVVNGYTF
j_call: TRBJ1-1; clone_size: NA; v_call: TRBV4-3; d_call: TRBD1; cdr3_nt: TGCGCCAGCAGCGGAGGACAGGGGGCCGGTACTGAAGCTTTCTTT; cdr3_aa: CASSGGQGAGTEAFF
j_call: TRBJ2-2; clone_size: NA; v_call: TRBV6-6; d_call: NA; cdr3_nt: TGTGCCAGCAGTTACTCTCCAGGTACCGGGGAGCTGTTTTTT; cdr3_aa: CASSYSPGTGELFF
j_call: TRBJ1-3; clone_size: once; v_call: TRBV7-3; d_call: NA; cdr3_nt: TGTGCCAGCAGCTTAACTCCAGGACGGGGAGACACCATATATTTT; cdr3_aa: CASSLTPGRGDTIYF
j_call: TRBJ1-6; clone_size: NA; v_call: TRBV10-2; d_call: NA; cdr3_nt: TGCGCCAGCAGTGTGGGCAATTCACCCCTCCACTTT; cdr3_aa: CASSVGNSPLHF
j_call: TRBJ1-5; clone_size: NA; v_call: TRBV19; d_call: NA; cdr3_nt: TGTGCCACAAAAACCCAGCATTTT; cdr3_aa: CATKTQHF
j_call: TRBJ2-7; clone_size: NA; v_call: TRBV9; d_call: TRBD1; cdr3_nt: TGTGCCAGCAGCGTAGGAGTCGGGACAGGGGCCACCCACGAGCAGTACTTC; cdr3_aa: CASSVGVGTGATHEQYF
j_call: TRBJ2-1; clone_size: NA; v_call: TRBV27; d_call: NA; cdr3_nt: TGTGCCAGCAGGCTCCACGATCGGGGCAATGAGCAGTTCTTC; cdr3_aa: CASRLHDRGNEQFF
j_call: TRBJ1-1; clone_size: NA; v_call: TRBV6-2/TRBV6-3; d_call: TRBD1; cdr3_nt: TGTGCCAGCAGTAAACAGGGGGTTATGAACACTGAAGCTTTCTTT; cdr3_aa: CASSKQGVMNTEAFF
j_call: TRBJ2-1; clone_size: many; v_call: TRBV7-6; d_call: NA; cdr3_nt: TGTGCCAGCAGCGAATCTAGCCCCCCGTACAATGAGCAGTTCTTC; cdr3_aa: CASSESSPPYNEQFF
j_call: TRBJ2-1; clone_size: NA; v_call: TRBV5-1; d_call: NA; cdr3_nt: TGCGCCAGCAGCCCCCTGAGGGTAAATGAGCAGTTCTTC; cdr3_aa: CASSPLRVNEQFF
j_call: TRBJ1-1; clone_size: NA; v_call: TRBV10-1; d_call: NA; cdr3_nt: TGCGCCAGCAGTAAACAGGGTTTCACTGAAGCTTTCTTT; cdr3_aa: CASSKQGFTEAFF
j_call: TRBJ2-1; clone_size: NA; v_call: TRBV5-1; d_call: NA; cdr3_nt: TGCGCCAGCAGTCCAACTAGACGCAATGAGCAGTTCTTC; cdr3_aa: CASSPTRRNEQFF
j_call: TRBJ2-7; clone_size: NA; v_call: TRBV18; d_call: TRBD1; cdr3_nt: TGTGCCAGCTCACCACGGGGACAGTCCTACGAGCAGTACTTC; cdr3_aa: CASSPRGQSYEQYF
j_call: TRBJ1-3; clone_size: few; v_call: TRBV9; d_call: NA; cdr3_nt: TGTGCCAGCAGCGAGACCCAGGTGGGCGGAAACACCATATATTTT; cdr3_aa: CASSETQVGGNTIYF
j_call: TRBJ2-1; clone_size: NA; v_call: TRBV11-3; d_call: NA; cdr3_nt: TGTGCCAGCAGCTTAGATATAGGACAGACCTACAATGAGCAGTTCTTC; cdr3_aa: CASSLDIGQTYNEQFF
j_call: TRBJ2-1; clone_size: NA; v_call: TRBV6-6; d_call: NA; cdr3_nt: TGTGCCAGCAGCCCCCCGGTTGAGCAGTTCTTC; cdr3_aa: CASSPPVEQFF